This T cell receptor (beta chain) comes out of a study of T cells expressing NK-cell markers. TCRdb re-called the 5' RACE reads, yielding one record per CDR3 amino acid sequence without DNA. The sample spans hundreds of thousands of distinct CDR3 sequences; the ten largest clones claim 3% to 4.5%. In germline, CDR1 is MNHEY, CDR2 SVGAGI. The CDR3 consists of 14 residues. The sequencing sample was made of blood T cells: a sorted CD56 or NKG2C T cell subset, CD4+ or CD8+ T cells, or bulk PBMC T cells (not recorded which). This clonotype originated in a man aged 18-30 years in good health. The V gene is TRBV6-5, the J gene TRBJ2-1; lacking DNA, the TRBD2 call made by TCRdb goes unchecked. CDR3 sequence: CASSYISGGDEQFF.